The 23 T cell receptor beta chains listed next were all sequenced from one sample in a study of shared clonotypes between healthy human individuals (dated by TCRdb to about 2020). Receptors were amplified or captured by the immunoSEQ multiplex PCR assay. Imported from immuneACCESS, the table was reduced by TCRdb to in-frame sequences with V and J called. These copies leave out some clones; in studies compared against another copy, an unresolved V gene accounts for under half, and the cause of the remainder is not known. The sample includes roughly 2.6 million clones, with approximately 90% observed a single time. Together, the top ten hold over 0.12% of the sample. The sample taken for sequencing was naive CD4+ T cells sorted from blood. Taken with the paper, the label for cell subset or site translates to: CD45RA+ positively selected. The source is a man aged 18 to 29 in good health.

This chain's CDR3 is CASSEVWNGNQPQHF. DNA of the CDR3: TGTGCCAGCAGTGAAGTTTGGAACGGCAATCAGCCCCAGCATTTT. This chain joins TRBV6-1 and TRBJ1-5; no firm D call. Deletions cut 1 base from V and 2 bases from J, with 9 bases between. The CDR3 sequence is 15 residues long. CDR1 and CDR2 from the germline V gene are MNHNS and SASEGT.

The genes are TRBV5-5 and TRBJ2-1, with D uncertain. The CDR3 has 12 residues. CDR1 SGHKS and CDR2 YYEKEE come from the germline V gene (reference sequence). The V and J ends lost 1 base and 7 bases respectively, with 6 bases between them. In nucleotides, the CDR3 is TGTGCCAGCAGCTTGCACGGGAATGAGCAGTTCTTC. This sequence encodes CASSLHGNEQFF.

J is TRBJ2-7 and V is TRBV5-4; D possibly corresponds to TRBD2 (7 bases). The germline CDR1 and CDR2 sequences are SGHNT and YYREEE (reference sequence). Trimming took off 6 bases at V and 5 bases at J, with 18 bases between the two ends. This CDR3 has 14 residues. The CDR3 sequence: CASTEGGGRNEQYF. The DNA for the CDR3 is TGTGCCAGCACCGAAGGGGGGGGCAGGAACGAGCAGTACTTC.

The V gene is TRBV6-6, the J gene TRBJ2-7; 7 nucleotides align to TRBD2. Germline V gene sequence: CDR1 MNHNY, CDR2 SVGAGI (reference sequence). The CDR3 is 15 amino acids. V was clipped by 8 bases and J by 4 bases; unmatched bases: 14. The CDR3 region is CASHWGEGGRYEQYF. For the CDR3, the DNA is TGTGCCAGCCATTGGGGGGAGGGAGGTAGGTACGAGCAGTACTTC.

V is TRBV7-8 and J is TRBJ2-2, with TRBD2 matching 10 bases. The germline CDR1 and CDR2 sequences are SGHVS and FQNEAQ. V lost 5 bases, J lost 4 bases, and 19 bases stayed unmatched. The CDR3 length is 20 residues. This chain's CDR3 is CASSPRGGAGGTSGTGELFF. CDR3 bases: TGTGCCAGCAGCCCGCGGGGTGGAGCGGGAGGGACCTCGGGCACCGGGGAGCTGTTTTTT.

The V gene is TRBV5-6, the J gene TRBJ2-5; 7 bases line up with TRBD1. Judging by the DNA end, TRBJ2-7 fits better; the J call may be wrong. CDR3 length: 15 amino acids. Germline V gene data show CDR1 as SGHDT and CDR2 as YYEEEE. The chain's CDR3 is CASSPDRKPAYEQYF. The CDR3 DNA follows: TGTGCCAGCAGCCCGGACAGGAAACCAGCCTACGAGCAGTACTTC.

This clone was seen once. The chain joins TRBV7-2 to TRBJ2-1; 10 nucleotides align to TRBD2. CDR1 is SGHTA and CDR2 is FQGNSA in the germline V gene. This CDR3 spans 16 amino acids. The V and J ends lost 4 bases and 9 bases, in that order; junction bases with no gene match: 12. CDR3 nucleotide sequence: TGTGCCAGCAGCTCCCGTCGGGCTAGCGGGAGTGCTGAGCAGTTCTTC. Amino acids: CASSSRRASGSAEQFF.

The chain joins TRBV11-2 to TRBJ2-3; 9 bases map to TRBD2. This CDR3 contains 18 residues. With V trimmed by 5 bases and J by 3 bases, 15 bases remained unmatched. Germline loops: CDR1 SGHAT, CDR2 FQNNGV. The CDR3 loop reads CASSIQGGGAFMTDTQYF. The DNA for the CDR3 is TGTGCCAGCAGCATACAGGGCGGGGGGGCCTTTATGACAGATACGCAGTATTTT.

The rearrangement links TRBV29-1 to TRBJ2-7; D is unresolved. The germline V gene encodes CDR1 SQVTM and CDR2 ANQGSEA. CDR3 length: 11 amino acids. Trimming removed 6 bases at V and 0 bases at J, with 6 bases between. The CDR3 DNA reads TGCAGCGTCCTCAACTCCTACGAGCAGTACTTC. This encodes CSVLNSYEQYF.

The V and J genes are TRBV27 and TRBJ1-6; D gene uncertain. Trimming left V 3 bases short and J 0 bases short, with 9 bases between. This CDR3 is built from 16 residues. From germline, CDR1 is MNHEY and CDR2 SMNVEV (reference sequence). In nucleotides, the CDR3 is TGTGCCAGCAGTTTGAGGGTCCCCTCCTATAATTCACCCCTCCACTTT. It translates to CASSLRVPSYNSPLHF.

The chain combines TRBV5-1 with TRBJ2-1; 10 bases match TRBD2. CDR3 length: 15 residues. The V gene end was trimmed by 1 base and the J gene end by 7 bases; junction bases not matched to a gene: 5. Germline loops: CDR1 SGHRS, CDR2 YFSETQ. The CDR3 DNA follows: TGCGCCAGCAGCTTGAGAGCGGGGGGGCCAAATGAGCAGTTCTTC. It specifies CASSLRAGGPNEQFF. The whole variable domain, filled in from reference TRBV5-1 and TRBJ2-1, reads KAGVTQTPRYLIKTRGQQVTLSCSPISGHRSVSWYQQTPGQGLQFLFEYFSETQRNKGNFPGRFSGRQFSNSRSEMNVSTLELGDSALYLCASSLRAGGPNEQFFGPGTRLTVL.

Concerning this clone itself: Other nucleotide sequences from this sample produce the same CDR3. This chain joins TRBV18 and TRBJ1-1; D possibly corresponds to TRBD1 (6 bases). V was clipped by 4 bases and J by 8 bases, with 17 bases between them. The CDR3 is 14 amino acids. Germline CDR1 is KGHSH and CDR2 is LQKENI. The CDR3 DNA reads as TGTGCCAGCTCACGGGGGCAGGGGAATACAGAAGCTTTCTTT. Its translation: CASSRGQGNTEAFF.

The chain joins TRBV4-3 to TRBJ2-3; D gene ambiguous. Germline V lookup: CDR1 LGHNA, CDR2 YSLEER. The CDR3 consists of 13 residues. V lost 1 base and J 10 bases, leaving 12 bases between the germline ends. CDR3 amino acids: CASSQGHGGAQYF. Written as DNA, the CDR3 is TGCGCCAGCAGCCAAGGTCACGGTGGGGCGCAGTATTTT.

The chain has TRBV30 and TRBJ1-6; D might be TRBD1 (6 bases). Germline assignment: CDR1 GTSNPN and CDR2 SVGIG (reference sequence). The CDR3 contains 15 residues. Trimming shortened V by 4 bases and J by 0 bases, and 10 bases separated the two germline ends. CDR3 in amino acids: CAWTGVSSYNSPLHF. CDR3 DNA sequence: TGTGCCTGGACAGGGGTTTCCTCCTATAATTCACCCCTCCACTTT. Based on the CDR3 plus reference TRBV30 and TRBJ1-6, the full variable domain is SQTIHQWPATLVQPVGSPLSLECTVEGTSNPNLYWYRQAAGRGLQLLFYSVGIGQISSEVPQNLSASRPQDRQFILSSKKLLLSDSGFYLCAWTGVSSYNSPLHFGNGTRLTVT.

Comments on this clone: Distinct nucleotide sequences in the sample also encode this CDR3. The rearrangement links TRBV7-2 to TRBJ1-4; possible D gene TRBD1, 6 bases. V gave up 0 bases and J gave up 8 bases, with 7 bases separating them. Germline V lookup: CDR1 SGHTA, CDR2 FQGNSA. There are 13 residues in the CDR3. The CDR3 sequence is CASSLAGGEKLFF. The CDR3 DNA reads as TGTGCCAGCAGCTTAGCAGGGGGGGAAAAACTGTTTTTT.

This clone was seen a handful of times. V usage is TRBV4-3 and J usage is TRBJ1-1; D remains ambiguous. V shed 0 bases and J shed 4 bases, with 9 bases lying between them. Germline assignment: CDR1 LGHNA and CDR2 YSLEER. The CDR3 sequence is 14 residues long. DNA for the CDR3: TGCGCCAGCAGCCAAGATCTCCGTGGCACTGAAGCTTTCTTT. Its translation is CASSQDLRGTEAFF.

The rearrangement uses TRBV5-6 and TRBJ1-2; D might be TRBD1 (6 bases). Trimming stripped 0 bases from V and 2 bases from J, with 8 bases between. CDR1 and CDR2 from the germline V gene are SGHDT and YYEEEE. The CDR3 loop spans 14 amino acids. The CDR3 DNA reads TGTGCCAGCAGCTTGGCGGACAGAAACTATGGCTACACCTTC. Protein sequence: CASSLADRNYGYTF.

This clone appeared once. The J gene is TRBJ2-7, the V gene TRBV5-1; the D gene could be TRBD1 or TRBD2 (5 bases each). Deletions cut 4 bases from V and 2 bases from J, with 22 bases between. CDR3 size: 17 residues. The germline V gene encodes CDR1 SGHRS and CDR2 YFSETQ. DNA of the CDR3: TGCGCCAGCAGCCCCGGACACATCCCGGCGGGCACCTACGAGCAGTACTTC. Translated: CASSPGHIPAGTYEQYF.

V and J are TRBV25-1 and TRBJ1-6, with TRBD1 identical over 9 bases. This CDR3 region has 13 residues. Germline values: CDR1 MGHDK, CDR2 SYGVNS. V was clipped by 6 bases and J by 14 bases; unmatched bases: 8. The DNA of the CDR3 is TGTGCCAGCAGGGGGACAGGGAGTACGTCCCTCCACTTT. Translating gives CASRGTGSTSLHF.

In DNA, the CDR3 is TGTGCCAGCAGCTCTCCTGGACACATCTATAATTCACCCCTCCACTTT. Amino acids: CASSSPGHIYNSPLHF. The rearrangement uses TRBV12-1 and TRBJ1-6; TRBD1 is the table's D call and was not checked against the DNA. TRBV12-1 is a pseudogene locus. The CDR3 loop spans 16 amino acids.

V and J are TRBV19 and TRBJ1-6; perhaps TRBD1 as D (5 bases). Germline values: CDR1 LNHDA, CDR2 SQIVND (reference sequence). Trimming removed 5 bases at V and 5 bases at J, with 13 bases between. CDR3 length: 15 residues. The CDR3, as DNA: TGTGCCAGTAGTTTCGACAGTGCCAATAATTCACCCCTCCACTTT. Encoded protein: CASSFDSANNSPLHF.

A note on this clone: Within the sample, other DNA sequences also encode this same CDR3. The rearrangement joins TRBV11-2 to TRBJ2-3, with D uncertain. This CDR3 is 15 amino acids long. Deletions cut 1 base from V and 2 bases from J, with 10 bases between. Germline loops: CDR1 SGHAT, CDR2 FQNNGV. Here the CDR3 reads CASSLGAGVTDTQYF. CDR3 bases: TGTGCCAGCAGCTTAGGGGCAGGTGTCACAGATACGCAGTATTTT.

This chain uses TRBV11-2 with TRBJ2-6; D ambiguous. Germline lookup yields CDR1 SGHAT and CDR2 FQNNGV. Trimming cost V 3 bases and J 0 bases, with 6 bases left between them. The CDR3 covers 15 residues. The CDR3 sequence is CASSFGHSGANVLTF. The CDR3 nucleotides are TGTGCCAGCAGCTTTGGCCACTCTGGGGCCAACGTCCTGACTTTC.